The following is a T cell receptor beta chain sequence with its context. Its antigen is unidentified. These data are taken from a study of Ad26.COV2.S vaccination and SARS-CoV-2 variants. Study-level results: Similar non-spike TCR breadth was seen in vaccine and placebo recipients.

The germline gives CDR1 WNHNN, CDR2 SYGVQD (reference sequence). V was shortened by 9 bases and J by 4 bases, with 12 bases between the two germline ends. The CDR3 is 12 residues long. Generated by immunoSEQ multiplex PCR, the TCRdb table keeps only in-frame clones and is missing some. The sample shows 46,000 or so clones, roughly 80% of them seen only once. This chain uses TRBV10-1 with TRBJ1-2; no clear D. Sequences were derived from peripheral blood, sampled after recovery from COVID-19. The TCR comes from a human donor who had recovered from COVID-19. The CDR3 nucleotides read TGCGCCAGATTAAGCAGTTCCTATGGCTACACCTTC. This gives the protein CARLSSSYGYTF.